Presented here are 18 T cell receptor beta chains from one specimen sequenced in a study of neoadjuvant anti-PD-1 for oral cavity cancer. TCRdb's copy holds only in-frame clones and misses some; the assay was immunoSEQ multiplex PCR. The sample shows 17,000 or so clones, around 60% of them seen only once. This specimen consisted of PBMCs, obtained before nivolumab (anti-PD-1) treatment. The source of these receptors is a person between 40 and 85 years old with oral cavity squamous cell carcinoma.

This sequence joins TRBV2 and TRBJ1-5, with 9 bases aligning to TRBD1. Germline V lookup: CDR1 SNHLY, CDR2 FYNNEI. There are 15 residues in the CDR3. Trimming removed 6 bases from V and 6 bases from J; junction bases left unmatched: 9. The CDR3 sequence: CASSQEGQGGQPQHF. CDR3 nucleotide sequence: TGTGCCAGCAGCCAGGAGGGACAGGGAGGTCAGCCCCAGCATTTT.

The gene calls are TRBV10-1 and TRBJ2-5; TRBD2 agrees at 7 bases. The CDR3 is 17 residues long. Germline V lookup: CDR1 WNHNN, CDR2 SYGVQD (reference sequence). V gave up 0 bases and J gave up 5 bases; unmatched junction bases: 12. The CDR3 protein is CASSESKTSRTGETQYF. Written as DNA, the CDR3 is TGCGCCAGCAGTGAGTCGAAGACTAGCCGAACGGGGGAGACCCAGTACTTC.

J is TRBJ2-1 and V is TRBV7-2; TRBD2 is a possible D gene (5 bases). Germline CDR1 is SGHTA and CDR2 is FQGNSA. The CDR3 runs 15 residues. With 3 bases removed from V and 2 bases from J, the gap between germline ends came to 11 bases. As DNA, the CDR3 is TGTGCCAGCAGCTTCGGGGAATTAGCCTACAATGAGCAGTTCTTC. It yields the protein CASSFGELAYNEQFF.

By proportion, this clone is medium-sized (0.01 to 0.1%). The rearrangement links TRBV2 to TRBJ2-7; a possible D gene is TRBD1 (5 bases). The germline V and J ends were trimmed by 4 bases and 3 bases, with 10 bases remaining between them. The CDR3 extends over 13 amino acids. Germline V CDR1 and CDR2: SNHLY, FYNNEI. The CDR3: CASSGAGNYEQYF. The CDR3 nucleotides are TGTGCCAGCAGTGGGGCAGGGAACTACGAGCAGTACTTC.

The chain uses TRBV30 and TRBJ2-5; 8 positions agree with TRBD2. The CDR3 runs to 15 residues. Germline-derived CDR1 and CDR2 are GTSNPN and SVGIG (reference sequence). V shed 0 bases, J shed 5 bases, and the junction held 8 bases outside the gene matches. The CDR3 DNA sequence: TGTGCCTGGAGTGTAGGAACTAGCGGTGTGGAGACCCAGTACTTC. Protein: CAWSVGTSGVETQYF.

Worth noting for this clone: At one of its ends the junction is not consistent with the germline gene, which may arise from a read error. The CDR3 here is CASSVAGLGEQYF. The CDR3 DNA sequence: TGTGCCAGCAGTGTAGCCGGATTGGGGGAGCAGTACTTC. The rearrangement uses TRBV9 and TRBJ2-7, with no clear D. The CDR3 totals 13 residues. Per the germline V gene, CDR1 is SGDLS and CDR2 is YYNGEE.

The chain links TRBV4-1 to TRBJ1-5; the D is unclear. V gave up 4 bases and J gave up 0 bases, with 7 bases separating them. The CDR3 is made up of 14 amino acids. Per the germline V gene, CDR1 is MGHRA and CDR2 is YSYEKL. The CDR3 DNA reads as TGCGCCAGCAGCCTAGACCGTAGCAATCAGCCCCAGCATTTT. Its protein is CASSLDRSNQPQHF.

The V call is TRBV19, the J call TRBJ1-1, with 8 bases that match TRBD1. The CDR3 length is 15 residues. The germline gives CDR1 LNHDA, CDR2 SQIVND (reference sequence). The junction had 12 bases not matched to a gene; V was cut back by 6 bases and J by 6 bases. The CDR3 coding sequence is TGTGCCAGTAGACCTCTCGGGACAGGTAACCCTGAAGCTTTCTTT. Translation gives CASRPLGTGNPEAFF.

The chain combines TRBV15 with TRBJ2-1; 7 positions agree with TRBD1. Trimming took 0 bases from V and 7 from J; bases not matched to a gene: 6. CDR1 LNHNV and CDR2 YYDKDF come from the germline V gene (reference sequence). The CDR3 contains 15 residues. The CDR3 sequence is CATSREMGQRNEQFF. In DNA, the CDR3 is TGTGCCACCAGCAGAGAGATGGGACAGAGGAATGAGCAGTTCTTC.

The CDR3 DNA reads as TGTGCCAGCAGCTTTAGGGGGGACACCGGGGAGCTGTTTTTT. This encodes CASSFRGDTGELFF. The genes are TRBV5-6 and TRBJ2-2, with D perhaps given as TRBD1 or TRBD2 (6 bases each). Germline lookup yields CDR1 SGHDT and CDR2 YYEEEE. The CDR3 extends over 14 amino acids. Trimming took off 2 bases at V and 3 bases at J, with 8 bases between the two ends.

This clone was seen only once. The rearrangement joins TRBV4-2 to TRBJ2-7, with TRBD2 matching 8 bases. The CDR3 spans 15 residues. The junction had 3 bases not matched to a gene; V was cut back by 1 base and J by 1 base. Germline-derived CDR1 and CDR2 are LGHNA and YNFKEQ. This chain's CDR3 is CASSQVQRESYEQYF. The CDR3 nucleotides are TGTGCCAGCAGCCAAGTGCAGCGGGAGTCCTACGAGCAGTACTTC.

This clone was counted a few times. The V and J genes are TRBV7-2 and TRBJ2-2, with D perhaps matching TRBD2 (6 bases). V gave up 5 bases and J gave up 8 bases, with 15 bases separating them. Germline V gene lookup returns CDR1 SGHTA and CDR2 FQGNSA. The CDR3 contains 14 residues. The chain's CDR3 is CASSLRLGSGELFF. CDR3 coding DNA: TGTGCCAGCAGCCTCCGACTAGGAAGTGGGGAGCTGTTTTTT.

This clone was seen a few times. V gene TRBV6-5 combines with J gene TRBJ1-1; the D gene is possibly TRBD1 (5 bases). CDR3 length: 13 residues. Germline-derived CDR1 and CDR2 are MNHEY and SVGAGI. V was cut by 1 base and J by 7 bases, with 10 bases left in between. The CDR3: CASSYYGQSEAFF. The CDR3 nucleotides are TGTGCCAGCAGTTACTATGGACAAAGTGAAGCTTTCTTT.

The chain combines TRBV5-1 with TRBJ2-3; TRBD2 matches 9 bases. The CDR3 consists of 16 residues. The V and J ends lost 1 base and 2 bases, in that order; junction bases with no gene match: 5. Germline V gives CDR1 SGHRS, CDR2 YFSETQ. The CDR3 region is CASSLNLAGSTDTQYF. Here the CDR3 DNA reads TGCGCCAGCAGCTTGAATCTAGCGGGATCCACAGATACGCAGTATTTT.

V usage is TRBV7-2 and J usage is TRBJ2-1, with TRBD2 identical over 14 bases. Trimming cost V 6 bases and J 14 bases; bases outside gene matches: 6. In germline, CDR1 is SGHTA, CDR2 FQGNSA. This CDR3 contains 13 residues. The CDR3 loop reads CASSRLAGGVKFF. DNA for the CDR3: TGTGCCAGCAGTCGACTAGCGGGAGGGGTGAAGTTCTTC.

This clone was counted between two and nine times. The chain is built from TRBV6-4 and TRBJ2-6; D gene uncertain. V lost 0 bases and J 0 bases, leaving 3 bases between the germline ends. The CDR3 runs 15 residues. Germline values: CDR1 MRHNA, CDR2 SNTAGT. The CDR3 DNA reads TGTGCCAGCAGTGACTCCAGCTCTGGGGCCAACGTCCTGACTTTC. This encodes CASSDSSSGANVLTF.

The genes are TRBV29-1 and TRBJ2-3, with D possibly being TRBD1 (5 bases). This CDR3 spans 10 amino acids. With 7 bases removed from V and 6 bases from J, the gap between germline ends came to 8 bases. Germline lookup yields CDR1 SQVTM and CDR2 ANQGSEA. CDR3 loop: CSAYRDTQYF. CDR3 bases: TGCAGCGCCTACAGGGATACGCAGTATTTT.

The V and J genes are TRBV27 and TRBJ2-7; D is undetermined. In germline, CDR1 is MNHEY, CDR2 SMNVEV (reference sequence). The CDR3 totals 14 residues. Trimming removed 2 bases at V and 3 bases at J, with 11 bases between. The chain's CDR3 is CASSLNPSLYEQYF. The CDR3 DNA reads as TGTGCCAGCAGTTTAAACCCATCCCTCTACGAGCAGTACTTC.